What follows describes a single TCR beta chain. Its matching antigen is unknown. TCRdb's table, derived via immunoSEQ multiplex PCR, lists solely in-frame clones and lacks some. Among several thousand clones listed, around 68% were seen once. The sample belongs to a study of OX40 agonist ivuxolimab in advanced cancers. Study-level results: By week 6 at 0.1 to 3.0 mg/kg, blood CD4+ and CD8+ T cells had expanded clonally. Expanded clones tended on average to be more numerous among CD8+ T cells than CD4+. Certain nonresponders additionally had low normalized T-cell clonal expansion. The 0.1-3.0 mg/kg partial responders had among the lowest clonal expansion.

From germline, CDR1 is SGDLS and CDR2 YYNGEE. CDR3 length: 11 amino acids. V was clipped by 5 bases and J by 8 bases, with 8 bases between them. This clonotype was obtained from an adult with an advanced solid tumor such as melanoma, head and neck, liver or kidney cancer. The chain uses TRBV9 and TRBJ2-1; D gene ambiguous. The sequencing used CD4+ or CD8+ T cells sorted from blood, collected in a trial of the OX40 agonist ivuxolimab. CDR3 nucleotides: TGTGCCAGCAGTAAGGATTATGAGCAGTTCTTC. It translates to CASSKDYEQFF.